This T cell receptor beta chain was observed in a study of CD8 T cells in Susac syndrome. Random hexamers were used to reverse transcribe an amount of roughly 0.45 to 1 ug RNA. Across 54 Vbeta and 13 Jbeta, immunoSEQ multiplex PCR amplified TCR beta CDR3. MiXCR, run by TCRdb on the immunoSEQ multiplex PCR reads, gives a single entry per CDR3 protein. The sample carries 150,000 to 200,000 distinct CDR3 sequences, around 94% recorded once. Healthy donors, matched for age and sex, constituted the control group. While CD8+ and CD4+ T cells were isolated negatively, TEMRA cells were enriched by FACS. The CDR3 contains 12 residues. Germline V lookup: CDR1 DFQATT, CDR2 SNEGSKA (reference sequence).

Sequenced sample: CD4+ T cells from PBMCs. This sequence joins TRBV20-1 and TRBJ2-1; 7 nucleotides align to TRBD2. This clonotype originated in a human donor in good health. The DNA of the CDR3 is TGCAGAGCGGGGAAGTCCTACAATGAGCAGTTCTTC. Encoded protein: CRAGKSYNEQFF.